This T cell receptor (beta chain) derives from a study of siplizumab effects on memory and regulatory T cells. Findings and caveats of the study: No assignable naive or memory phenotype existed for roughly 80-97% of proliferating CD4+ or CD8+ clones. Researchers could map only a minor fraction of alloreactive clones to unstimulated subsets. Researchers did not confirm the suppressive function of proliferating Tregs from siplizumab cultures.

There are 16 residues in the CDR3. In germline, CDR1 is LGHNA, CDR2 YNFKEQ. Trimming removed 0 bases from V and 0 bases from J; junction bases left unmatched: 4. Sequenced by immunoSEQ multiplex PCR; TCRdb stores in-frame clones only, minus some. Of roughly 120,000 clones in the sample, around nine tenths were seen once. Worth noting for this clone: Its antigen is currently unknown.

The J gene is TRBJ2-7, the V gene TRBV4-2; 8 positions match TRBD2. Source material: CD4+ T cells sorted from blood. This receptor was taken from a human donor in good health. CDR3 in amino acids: CASSQDRGGSSYEQYF. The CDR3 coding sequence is TGTGCCAGCAGCCAAGATCGGGGGGGGAGCTCCTACGAGCAGTACTTC.